This entry concerns a single TCR beta chain. Its antigen is currently unknown. The PCR ran on 60 Vbeta and 13 Jbeta primers. Sequencing was performed with immunoSEQ multiplex PCR; in TCRdb, only in-frame clones are kept and a portion is missing. The sample gives 70,000 to 95,000 clones, around 77% of which show up once; 3% to 3.5% is in the top ten. Germline V gives CDR1 SGHRS, CDR2 YFSETQ. The length of the CDR3 is 13 residues. Trimming pared 1 base from V and 8 bases from J, leaving 9 bases between. The sample comes from a study of cytomegalovirus exposure and HLA in healthy donors. Regarding the study as a whole: Despite most TCR sequences being rare, some public TCRs occurred in many donors.

Sequencing was performed on PBMCs. The receptor was derived from a man aged 50 to 59 in good health and CMV-seronegative. The genes are TRBV5-1 and TRBJ1-4; no definite D call. The CDR3 loop reads CASSLQIGEKLFF. CDR3 coding DNA: TGCGCCAGCAGCTTGCAGATCGGGGAAAAACTGTTTTTT.